This T cell receptor (beta chain) was captured by sequencing in a study of PD-1 blockade in classical Hodgkin lymphoma. TCRdb keeps only in-frame clones here, not all; method: immunoSEQ multiplex PCR. The sample has 5,000 or so clones, about 60% seen once. Study conclusions and caveats: Patients with an early start, nivolumab under 1 year after ASCT, were excluded. Patients with a complete response exhibited baseline diversity comparable to newly diagnosed patients. Newly diagnosed patients reportedly trailed healthy donors in baseline TCR diversity. By cycle point C4D1, TCR diversity had risen significantly in CD4+ cells (but not CD8+ cells).

In this sample, this clone turned up a few times. Its antigen is unidentified. J was trimmed by 0 bases and V by 4 bases; bases with no gene match: 7. In germline, CDR1 is SGHKS, CDR2 YYEKEE (reference sequence). The CDR3 has 15 amino acids. Patients all relapsed after autologous stem cell transplantation, and there was variation in brentuximab vedotin exposure. The rearrangement links TRBV5-5 to TRBJ2-7; 7 positions match TRBD2. This clonotype was sampled from a human donor with classical Hodgkin lymphoma. The sequences come from peripheral blood mononuclear cells (PBMCs), collected at baseline. The CDR3 protein is CASSLRDYDSYEQYF. The DNA of the CDR3 is TGTGCCAGCAGCCTGCGGGACTATGACTCCTACGAGCAGTACTTC.